The rows below give T cell receptor beta chains drawn from one sample of a study of cytomegalovirus exposure and HLA in healthy donors. Here immunoSEQ multiplex PCR was the method, and the copy in TCRdb shows in-frame clones only, minus some. The table shows some 93,000 clones, with approximately 68% occurring only once. Sample: PBMCs. Receptors were obtained from a boy aged 10-17 years in good health and CMV-seropositive. The conserved cysteine and the conserved F or W are not part of the CDR3 here.

TRBV30 | AWGDYEQY
TRBV27 | ASSDSPSGTEYNEQF
TRBV5-1 | ASSLGRLGTGGEKLF
TRBV5-6 | ASSLWDSYNEQF
TRBV19 | ASSGDRGHSNQPQH
TRBV4-1 | ASSQSRQGTDGAF
TRBV18 | ASSNNRNSPLH
TRBV6-1 | ASSETTRGYQETQY
TRBV18 | ASSPRGGNEKLF
TRBV7-9 | ASSFAGTDGNTIY
TRBV5-1 | ASSLDRVTEAF
TRBV29-1 | SVQIDSNTEAF
TRBV11-2 | ASSLAWRQPQH
TRBV15 | ATSLSGRVTDTQY
TRBV27 | ASSLSQGYTEAF
TRBV7-7 | ASSPITIEVMNTEAF
TRBV4-2 | ASSQALAGGYEQY
TRBV7-9 | ASTPGAGLDTQY
TRBV19 | ASYSGGTGADTQY
TRBV7-6 | ASSLVTSGGAMGYEQY
TRBV29-1 | SAGEFDGYT
TRBV2 | ASSVRGEKNIQY
TRBV6-1 | ASSEGLAGGLEQF
TRBV30 | AWSEQGATEAF